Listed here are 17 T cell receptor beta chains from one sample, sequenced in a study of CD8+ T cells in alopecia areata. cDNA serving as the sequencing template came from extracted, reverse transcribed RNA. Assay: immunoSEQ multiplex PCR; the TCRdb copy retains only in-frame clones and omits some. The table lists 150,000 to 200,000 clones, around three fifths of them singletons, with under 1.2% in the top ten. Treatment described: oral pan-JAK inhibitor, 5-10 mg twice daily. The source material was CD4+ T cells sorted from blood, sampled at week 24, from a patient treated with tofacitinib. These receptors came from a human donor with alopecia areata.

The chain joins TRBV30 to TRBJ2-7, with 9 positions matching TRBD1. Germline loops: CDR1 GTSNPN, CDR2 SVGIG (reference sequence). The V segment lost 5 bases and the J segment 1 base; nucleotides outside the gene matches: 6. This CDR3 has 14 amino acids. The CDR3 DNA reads TGTGCCTGGGAAGGACAGGGGCCTTCCTACGAGCAGTACTTC. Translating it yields CAWEGQGPSYEQYF.

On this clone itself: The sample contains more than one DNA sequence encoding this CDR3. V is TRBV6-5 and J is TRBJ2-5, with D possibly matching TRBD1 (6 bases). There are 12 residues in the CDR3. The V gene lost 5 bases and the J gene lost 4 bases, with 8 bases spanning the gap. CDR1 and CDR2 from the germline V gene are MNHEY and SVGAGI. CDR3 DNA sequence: TGTGCCAGCAGTGTCAGGGGAGAGACCCAGTACTTC. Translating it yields CASSVRGETQYF.

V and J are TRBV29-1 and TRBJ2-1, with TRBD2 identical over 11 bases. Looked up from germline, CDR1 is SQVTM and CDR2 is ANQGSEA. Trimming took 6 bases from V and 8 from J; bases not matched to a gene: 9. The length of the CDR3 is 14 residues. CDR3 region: CSVPRLAGWDEQFF. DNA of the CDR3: TGCAGCGTACCAAGACTAGCGGGGTGGGATGAGCAGTTCTTC.

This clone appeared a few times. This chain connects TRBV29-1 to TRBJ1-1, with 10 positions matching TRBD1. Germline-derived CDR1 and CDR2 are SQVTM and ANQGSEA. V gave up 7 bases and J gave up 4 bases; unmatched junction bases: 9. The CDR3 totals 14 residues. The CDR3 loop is CSAPGQGTVTEAFF. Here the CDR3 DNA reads TGCAGCGCCCCGGGACAGGGGACGGTCACTGAAGCTTTCTTT. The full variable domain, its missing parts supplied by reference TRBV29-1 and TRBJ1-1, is SAVISQKPSRDICQRGTSLTIQCQVDSQVTMMFWYRQQPGQSLTLIATANQGSEATYESGFVIDKFPISRPNLTFSTLTVSNMSPEDSSIYLCSAPGQGTVTEAFFGQGTRLTVV.

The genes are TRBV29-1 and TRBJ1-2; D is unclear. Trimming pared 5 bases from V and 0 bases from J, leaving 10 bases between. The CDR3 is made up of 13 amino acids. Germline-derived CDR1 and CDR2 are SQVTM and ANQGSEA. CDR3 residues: CSVSSKTNYGYTF. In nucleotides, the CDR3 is TGCAGCGTTTCGTCGAAGACTAACTATGGCTACACCTTC.

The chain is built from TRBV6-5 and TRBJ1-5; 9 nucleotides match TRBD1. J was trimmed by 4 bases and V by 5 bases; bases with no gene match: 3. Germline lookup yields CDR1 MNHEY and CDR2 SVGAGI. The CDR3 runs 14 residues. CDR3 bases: TGTGCCAGCAGTAGAGGACAGGGGAATCAGCCCCAGCATTTT. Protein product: CASSRGQGNQPQHF.

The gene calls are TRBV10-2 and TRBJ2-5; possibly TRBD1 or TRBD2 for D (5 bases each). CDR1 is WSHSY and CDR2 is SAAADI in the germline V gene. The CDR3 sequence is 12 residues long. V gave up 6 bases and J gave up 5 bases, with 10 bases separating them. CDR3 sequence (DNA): TGCGCCAGCAGCGGGACCCACGAGACCCAGTACTTC. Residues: CASSGTHETQYF.

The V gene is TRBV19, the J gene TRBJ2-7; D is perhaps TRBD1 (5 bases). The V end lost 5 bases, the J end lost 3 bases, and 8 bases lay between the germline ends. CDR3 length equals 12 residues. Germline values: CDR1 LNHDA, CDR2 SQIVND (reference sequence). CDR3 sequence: CASSQGNYEQYF. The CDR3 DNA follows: TGTGCCAGTAGTCAGGGAAACTACGAGCAGTACTTC.

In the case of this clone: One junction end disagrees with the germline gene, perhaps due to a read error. The CDR3, as DNA: TGTGCCTGGAGCCCCAGGGGTTATCAGCTCCAGCATTTT. Its translation is CAWSPRGYQLQHF. The gene calls are TRBV30 and TRBJ1-5; D is perhaps TRBD1 (6 bases). The CDR3 is made up of 13 amino acids. Germline V gene data show CDR1 as GTSNPN and CDR2 as SVGIG (reference sequence).

The CDR3 DNA follows: TGTGCCAGCAGTTTATCGGGTTACGACTACGAGCAGTACTTC. Translation gives CASSLSGYDYEQYF. V is TRBV27 and J is TRBJ2-7, with D hard to call. This CDR3 is built from 14 residues. Germline V gives CDR1 MNHEY, CDR2 SMNVEV (reference sequence). Trimming removed 0 bases at V and 3 bases at J, with 9 bases between.

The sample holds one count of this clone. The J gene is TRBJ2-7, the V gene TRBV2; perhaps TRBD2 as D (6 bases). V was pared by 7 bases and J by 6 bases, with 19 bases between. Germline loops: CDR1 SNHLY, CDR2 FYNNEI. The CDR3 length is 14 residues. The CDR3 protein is CASTQTGEDGEQYF. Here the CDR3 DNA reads TGTGCCAGCACTCAGACTGGGGAGGATGGCGAGCAGTACTTC.

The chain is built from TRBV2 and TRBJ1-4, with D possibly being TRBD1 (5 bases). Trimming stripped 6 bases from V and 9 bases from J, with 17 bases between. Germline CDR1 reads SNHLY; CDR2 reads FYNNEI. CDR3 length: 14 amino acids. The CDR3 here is CASSVTEAAKKLFF. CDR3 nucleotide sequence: TGTGCCAGCAGCGTGACAGAGGCGGCTAAAAAACTGTTTTTT. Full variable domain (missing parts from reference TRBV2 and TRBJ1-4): EPEVTQTPSHQVTQMGQEVILRCVPISNHLYFYWYRQILGQKVEFLVSFYNNEISEKSEIFDDQFSVERPDGSNFTLKIRSTKLEDSAMYFCASSVTEAAKKLFFGSGTQLSVL.

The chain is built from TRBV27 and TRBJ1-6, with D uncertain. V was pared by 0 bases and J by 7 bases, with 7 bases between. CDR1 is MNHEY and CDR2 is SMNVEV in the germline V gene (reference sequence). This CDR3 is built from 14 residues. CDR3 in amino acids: CASSLSPPNSPLHF. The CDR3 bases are TGTGCCAGCAGTTTATCTCCGCCGAATTCACCCCTCCACTTT.

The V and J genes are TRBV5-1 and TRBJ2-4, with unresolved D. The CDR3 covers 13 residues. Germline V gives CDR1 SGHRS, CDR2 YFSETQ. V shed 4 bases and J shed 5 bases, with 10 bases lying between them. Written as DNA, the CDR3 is TGCGCCAGCAGCCCCGACATACAAAACATTCAGTACTTC. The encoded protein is CASSPDIQNIQYF.

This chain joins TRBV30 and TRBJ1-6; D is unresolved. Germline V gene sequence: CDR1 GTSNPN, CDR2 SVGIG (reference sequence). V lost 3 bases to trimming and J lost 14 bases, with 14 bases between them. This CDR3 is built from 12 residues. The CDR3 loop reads CAWSYDRASLHF. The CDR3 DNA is TGTGCCTGGAGCTACGACCGGGCCTCCCTCCACTTT.

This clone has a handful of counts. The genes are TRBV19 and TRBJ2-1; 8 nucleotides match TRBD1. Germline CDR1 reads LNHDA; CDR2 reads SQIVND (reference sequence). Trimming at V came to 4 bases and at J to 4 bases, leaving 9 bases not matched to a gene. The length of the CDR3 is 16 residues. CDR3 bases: TGTGCCAGTAGTAGTGGACAGGGTGGTAGGTACAATGAGCAGTTCTTC. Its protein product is CASSSGQGGRYNEQFF. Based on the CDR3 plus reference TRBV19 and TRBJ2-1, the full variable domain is DGGITQSPKYLFRKEGQNVTLSCEQNLNHDAMYWYRQDPGQGLRLIYYSQIVNDFQKGDIAEGYSVSREKKESFPLTVTSAQKNPTAFYLCASSSGQGGRYNEQFFGPGTRLTVL.

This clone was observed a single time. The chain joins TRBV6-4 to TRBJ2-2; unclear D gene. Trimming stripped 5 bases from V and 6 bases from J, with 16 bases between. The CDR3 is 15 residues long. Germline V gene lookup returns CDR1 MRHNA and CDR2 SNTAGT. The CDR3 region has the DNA TGTGCCAGCAGTCCAGAAGGCTCTGGGGCCGGGGAGCTGTTTTTT. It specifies CASSPEGSGAGELFF.